The 9 T cell receptor beta chains reported below all come from one sample, sequenced in a study of cytomegalovirus exposure and HLA in healthy donors. The method was immunoSEQ multiplex PCR; TCRdb's version includes in-frame clones alone and lacks a portion of them. The repertoire holds about 150,000 clones, with approximately 86% as singletons. Sequenced input: PBMCs. The receptors come from a man in his late teens or twenties in good health and CMV-seropositive.

This clone was recorded once. The CDR3 protein is CASSLGTGGFNSPLHF. In DNA, the CDR3 is TGCGCCAGCAGCTTGGGGACAGGGGGTTTTAATTCACCCCTCCACTTT. The chain links TRBV5-1 to TRBJ1-6; TRBD1 agrees at 10 bases. This CDR3 contains 16 residues. Germline V lookup: CDR1 SGHRS, CDR2 YFSETQ. V shed 0 bases and J 6 bases; nucleotides not matched to a gene: 3.

The chain links TRBV19 to TRBJ2-7; D might be TRBD2 (6 bases). The germline V and J ends were trimmed by 2 bases and 5 bases, with 13 bases remaining between them. Germline lookup yields CDR1 LNHDA and CDR2 SQIVND (reference sequence). CDR3 length: 14 amino acids. CDR3 DNA sequence: TGTGCCAGTAGTATAAAACTAGCAGGACACGAGCAGTACTTC. This sequence encodes CASSIKLAGHEQYF.

This clone was seen a few times. The V and J genes are TRBV30 and TRBJ1-2, with D uncertain. The CDR3 runs to 12 residues. Germline V CDR1 and CDR2: GTSNPN, SVGIG (reference sequence). Trimming removed 3 bases at V and 5 bases at J, with 10 bases between. The CDR3, as DNA: TGTGCCTGGAGGGAGGGTGGGTATGGCTACACCTTC. This gives the protein CAWREGGYGYTF.

Only a few counts were recorded for this clone. The chain combines TRBV19 with TRBJ2-1; 7 bases align to TRBD1. Germline trimming cut 10 bases from V and 6 bases from J; bases unmatched to any gene: 9. In germline, CDR1 is LNHDA, CDR2 SQIVND (reference sequence). The CDR3 has 13 amino acids. The CDR3 loop reads CATRQGTVNEQFF. The CDR3 region has the DNA TGTGCCACGCGGCAGGGGACAGTCAATGAGCAGTTCTTC.

The chain links TRBV14 to TRBJ2-7, with 9 bases lining up with TRBD2. Looked up from germline, CDR1 is SGHDN and CDR2 is FVKESK. The CDR3 loop spans 14 amino acids. V dropped 3 bases and J dropped 2; count of bases not matched to a gene: 2. The CDR3 protein is CASSQRGGTYEQYF. DNA for the CDR3: TGTGCCAGCAGCCAGCGGGGGGGCACCTACGAGCAGTACTTC.

The table lists this clone with a count of one. This chain joins TRBV6-5 and TRBJ1-4; D might be TRBD1 (6 bases). This CDR3 has 15 amino acids. Germline V gene data show CDR1 as MNHEY and CDR2 as SVGAGI. Trimming took 6 bases from V and 3 from J, leaving 14 bases between them. In DNA, the CDR3 is TGTGCCAGCAGGCCCGACAGGAGCGCTAATGAAAAACTGTTTTTT. It is translated as CASRPDRSANEKLFF.

This rearrangement joins TRBV6-5 to TRBJ2-1; no definite D call. Germline V gene sequence: CDR1 MNHEY, CDR2 SVGAGI. The CDR3 runs to 12 residues. V lost 6 bases to trimming and J lost 6 bases, with 9 bases between them. The CDR3 DNA is TGTGCCAGCAGCCACACCCTCAATGAGCAGTTCTTC. Residues: CASSHTLNEQFF.

This chain connects TRBV19 to TRBJ2-7; possible D gene TRBD1, 5 bases. V gave up 3 bases and J gave up 6 bases, with 15 bases separating them. The CDR3 totals 14 residues. Germline V gives CDR1 LNHDA, CDR2 SQIVND (reference sequence). CDR3 in amino acids: CASSIWTDGAEQYF. In DNA, the CDR3 is TGTGCCAGTAGTATTTGGACCGATGGGGCCGAGCAGTACTTC.

This sequence joins TRBV9 and TRBJ2-7; D may be TRBD2 (7 bases). CDR3 length: 16 amino acids. V lost 0 bases and J 1 base, leaving 14 bases between the germline ends. Per germline, CDR1 SGDLS and CDR2 YYNGEE. The chain's CDR3 is CASSVGGAGASYEQYF. The CDR3 DNA reads TGTGCCAGCAGCGTAGGGGGGGCGGGAGCTTCCTACGAGCAGTACTTC.